One TCR beta chain is described in this entry. Its antigen is not known. The time point is: newly diagnosed GD, antithyroid drugs for less than 3 months. The authors made the TCR library using RNA they extracted from PBMCs. Investigators prepared the TCR beta libraries by applying iRepertoire HTBI primers and Arm-PCR of CDR3 regions. Each CDR3 protein is one row after TCRdb ran MiXCR on the multiplex PCR reads. The table includes 400,000 to 450,000 distinct CDR3 sequences, around 15% detected once. The data derive from a study of regulatory T cells in long-lasting Graves disease. The wider study: Graves' patients (newly diagnosed) had been on antithyroid drugs under 3 months.

Trimming removed 1 base from V and 5 bases from J, with 15 bases in between. Germline V gene data show CDR1 as SGHVS and CDR2 as FNYEAQ. The CDR3 spans 15 residues. General study results and limits: With persistent disease, TRBV28, TRBJ1-2 and TRBJ2-5 were the favored segments.

These data also formed part of another study, on T cells in Graves' hyperthyroidism and ophthalmopathy. That study reports: Uncontrolled infection, other autoimmune disease, pregnancy or lactation barred patients from enrollment. The HTBI primer set drove a first-round RT-PCR of the TCR CDR3.

The chain combines TRBV7-6 with TRBJ2-7, with D possibly being TRBD1 (5 bases). Sequences were derived from peripheral blood mononuclear cells (PBMCs), sampled at new diagnosis, from a patient treated with antithyroid drugs. The clonotype originates from a woman aged 25-40 years with Graves disease. The CDR3 nucleotides are TGTGCCAGCAGCTTAGATATAGGGGCGTTCGACGAGCAGTACTTC. Encoded protein: CASSLDIGAFDEQYF. The whole variable domain, remainder taken from reference TRBV7-6 and TRBJ2-7, is GAGVSQSPRYKVTKRGQDVALRCDPISGHVSLYWYRQALGQGPEFLTYFNYEAQQDKSGLPNDRFSAERPEGSISTLTIQRTEQRDSAMYRCASSLDIGAFDEQYFGPGTRLTVT.